These 26 T cell receptor beta chains share one sample of origin, sequenced in a study of blood T cell repertoires in COVID-19. Data came from immunoSEQ multiplex PCR; TCRdb stores just in-frame clones and leaves some out. The sample yields about 120,000 clones, over 70% seen once. The sample comprised peripheral blood. Receptors originate from a woman in her seventies with acute or convalescent COVID-19.

The J gene is TRBJ2-5, the V gene TRBV10-1; D gene unclear. Trimming took 6 bases from V and 1 from J, leaving 9 bases between them. The CDR3 is 13 amino acids. Looked up from germline, CDR1 is WNHNN and CDR2 is SYGVQD (reference sequence). In DNA form, the CDR3 reads TGCGCCAGCAGCCCCCGCAGCCAAGAGACCCAGTACTTC. The encoded protein is CASSPRSQETQYF.

The chain has TRBV5-1 and TRBJ2-7; unclear D gene. Germline CDR1 reads SGHRS; CDR2 reads YFSETQ. This CDR3 contains 13 residues. V was cut by 5 bases and J by 1 base, with 10 bases left in between. CDR3 amino acids: CASSAVPSYEQYF. CDR3 nucleotide sequence: TGCGCCAGCAGTGCGGTACCATCCTACGAGCAGTACTTC.

This chain joins TRBV28 and TRBJ1-2; tentatively, D is TRBD1 (6 bases). The CDR3 extends over 14 amino acids. Per the germline V gene, CDR1 is MDHEN and CDR2 is SYDVKM. Trimming took 3 bases from V and 8 from J, leaving 16 bases between them. The CDR3 DNA follows: TGTGCCAGCAGTTTTCTCACAGGGCAGGGCGGCTACACCTTC. Translating gives CASSFLTGQGGYTF.

The chain uses TRBV10-3 and TRBJ2-7, with D possibly matching TRBD1 (6 bases). Germline lookup yields CDR1 ENHRY and CDR2 SYGVKD. Trimming stripped 0 bases from V and 4 bases from J, with 16 bases between. The length of the CDR3 is 16 residues. The CDR3 DNA reads as TGTGCCATCAGTGAGTCTAGGCAGGGGACCTTTTACGAGCAGTACTTC. Amino acids: CAISESRQGTFYEQYF.

This clone was picked up one time. The rearrangement links TRBV4-2 to TRBJ2-7; 9 bases map to TRBD1. The CDR3 extends over 15 amino acids. Germline V gives CDR1 LGHNA, CDR2 YNFKEQ. V was clipped by 0 bases and J by 3 bases; unmatched bases: 3. The CDR3 reads CASSQDRGQGYEQYF. DNA for the CDR3: TGTGCCAGCAGCCAAGATCGGGGACAGGGCTACGAGCAGTACTTC.

The chain joins TRBV9 to TRBJ2-7; 7 bases align to TRBD2. The CDR3 loop spans 15 amino acids. V shed 2 bases, J shed 0 bases, and the junction held 5 bases outside the gene matches. From germline, CDR1 is SGDLS and CDR2 YYNGEE. The CDR3 loop reads CASSVAGDLSYEQYF. The CDR3 DNA sequence: TGTGCCAGCAGCGTGGCGGGGGATCTCTCCTACGAGCAGTACTTC.

This clone has only a few counts. In nucleotides, the CDR3 is TGTGCCAGCAGCTTGACAGTCGCGAACACCGGGGAGCTGTTTTTT. This sequence encodes CASSLTVANTGELFF. The chain carries TRBV5-4 and TRBJ2-2, with D uncertain. From germline, CDR1 is SGHNT and CDR2 YYREEE (reference sequence). V was shortened by 1 base and J by 0 bases, with 7 bases between the two germline ends. The CDR3 loop spans 15 amino acids.

This clone has a single count. The chain has TRBV20-1 and TRBJ1-2; 7 bases match TRBD1. The CDR3 has 15 residues. Germline lookup yields CDR1 DFQATT and CDR2 SNEGSKA (reference sequence). V gave up 3 bases and J gave up 4 bases; unmatched junction bases: 11. The CDR3 DNA is TGCAGTGCTAGTCCTTCACCCGGGACAGTCTATGGCTACACCTTC. Its protein is CSASPSPGTVYGYTF.

The chain is built from TRBV28 and TRBJ2-1; D is possibly TRBD2 (5 bases). Germline CDR1 MDHEN, CDR2 SYDVKM. The CDR3 is made up of 11 amino acids. V was shortened by 6 bases and J by 8 bases, with 8 bases between the two germline ends. CDR3 coding DNA: TGTGCCAGCAGCGAGGGTCATGAGCAGTTCTTC. Translating gives CASSEGHEQFF.

The V and J genes are TRBV29-1 and TRBJ1-4; possibly TRBD1 for D (6 bases). Per the germline V gene, CDR1 is SQVTM and CDR2 is ANQGSEA. Between the trimmed V and J ends, which lost 3 bases and 2 bases, there was a span of 10 bases. CDR3 length equals 14 residues. For the CDR3, the DNA is TGCAGCGTTGAGGGGGGGCAGACTAATGAAAAACTGTTTTTT. It specifies CSVEGGQTNEKLFF.

The genes are TRBV10-3 and TRBJ1-2, with 8 bases aligning to TRBD1. Germline trimming cut 3 bases from V and 2 bases from J; bases unmatched to any gene: 11. Germline CDR1 ENHRY, CDR2 SYGVKD. This CDR3 comprises 17 residues. For the CDR3, the DNA is TGTGCCATCAGTGACAGAGTCGGGACAGGCGCGAACTATGGCTACACCTTC. Encoded protein: CAISDRVGTGANYGYTF.

The gene calls are TRBV10-1 and TRBJ1-4; TRBD1 matches at 8 bases. V trimming: 9 bases; J trimming: 9 bases; junction bases outside the gene matches: 9. The CDR3 extends over 13 amino acids. Germline lookup yields CDR1 WNHNN and CDR2 SYGVQD (reference sequence). In nucleotides, the CDR3 is TGCGCCAGTCCGCGGGACAGGAGGAAAAAACTGTTTTTT. This gives the protein CASPRDRRKKLFF.

This clone was seen only once. This chain links TRBV5-1 with TRBJ1-3; 8 nucleotides match TRBD1. Germline CDR1 SGHRS, CDR2 YFSETQ. The CDR3 loop spans 15 amino acids. J lost 2 bases, V lost 4 bases, and 5 bases had no gene match. The CDR3 sequence: CASSDRTGTGNTIYF. Written as DNA, the CDR3 is TGCGCCAGCAGCGATAGGACAGGGACTGGAAACACCATATATTTT.

The gene calls are TRBV19 and TRBJ1-1; 7 nucleotides match TRBD1. The CDR3 totals 20 residues. Losses at the gene ends were 8 bases for V and 0 bases for J; bases not matched to a gene: 24. Germline values: CDR1 LNHDA, CDR2 SQIVND (reference sequence). In nucleotides, the CDR3 is TGTGCCAGTCGGTCCCAAGGAATGACAGGGATTGGGGACATGAACACTGAAGCTTTCTTT. It encodes CASRSQGMTGIGDMNTEAFF.

The V gene is TRBV28, the J gene TRBJ1-4, with TRBD1 identical over 7 bases. Germline CDR1 is MDHEN and CDR2 is SYDVKM. J gave up 6 bases and V 7 bases, and 11 bases lay outside the gene matches. The CDR3 consists of 15 residues. The CDR3: CASTPRNRGHEKLFF. The DNA for the CDR3 is TGTGCCAGCACACCTAGGAACAGGGGACATGAAAAACTGTTTTTT.

Only a few counts were recorded for this clone. This chain links TRBV5-1 with TRBJ2-1, with 11 bases identical to TRBD2. In germline, CDR1 is SGHRS, CDR2 YFSETQ. This CDR3 is 18 amino acids long. The ends lost 1 base at V and 7 bases at J; junction bases unmatched: 13. CDR3 bases: TGCGCCAGCAGCTTGCCCTCCGGTAGCGGGGGGGCGAGGAATGAGCAGTTCTTC. It is translated as CASSLPSGSGGARNEQFF.

The genes are TRBV5-4 and TRBJ2-1; 7 bases align to TRBD2. This CDR3 contains 15 residues. Losses at the gene ends were 4 bases for V and 5 bases for J; bases not matched to a gene: 9. The germline CDR1 and CDR2 sequences are SGHNT and YYREEE (reference sequence). CDR3 loop: CASSLKRGGDNEQFF. CDR3 DNA sequence: TGTGCCAGCAGCCTTAAGCGGGGCGGGGACAATGAGCAGTTCTTC.

The rearrangement uses TRBV3-1 (or the pseudogene TRBV3-2) and TRBJ1-5; D not certain. Germline CDR1 reads LGHDT; CDR2 reads YNNKEL (reference sequence). This CDR3 is 15 amino acids long. Trimming took 1 base from V and 5 from J, leaving 12 bases between them. The CDR3 DNA follows: TGTGCCAGCAGCCAAGCGTCGGGAGGAGATCAGCCCCAGCATTTT. As protein: CASSQASGGDQPQHF.

The chain joins TRBV5-1 to TRBJ1-1; 11 bases match TRBD1. The CDR3 contains 15 residues. V shed 1 base and J 5 bases; nucleotides not matched to a gene: 4. CDR1 is SGHRS, CDR2 YFSETQ, per germline. The DNA of the CDR3 is TGCGCCAGCAGCTTGTCCGGGACAGGGGGTACTGAAGCTTTCTTT. Amino acid sequence: CASSLSGTGGTEAFF.

This chain uses TRBV11-3 with TRBJ2-7; D not certain. The CDR3 totals 12 residues. The V gene lost 5 bases and the J gene lost 2 bases, with 7 bases spanning the gap. Germline V CDR1 and CDR2: SGHNT, YENEEA. CDR3 amino acids: CASSHAPYEQYF. The CDR3 DNA is TGTGCCAGCAGCCACGCGCCCTACGAGCAGTACTTC. Combining the CDR3 with reference TRBV11-3 and TRBJ2-7 gives the whole variable domain EAGVVQSPRYKIIEKKQPVAFWCNPISGHNTLYWYLQNLGQGPELLIRYENEEAVDDSQLPKDRFSAERLKGVDSTLKIQPAELGDSAVYLCASSHAPYEQYFGPGTRLTVT.

The genes are TRBV4-2 and TRBJ2-7, with 10 bases matching TRBD1. Germline V gene data show CDR1 as LGHNA and CDR2 as YNFKEQ. The CDR3 runs to 17 residues. V gave up 2 bases and J gave up 2 bases; unmatched junction bases: 9. CDR3 region: CASSQLTGTGDPYEQYF. CDR3 in DNA: TGTGCCAGCAGCCAACTTACCGGGACAGGGGACCCCTACGAGCAGTACTTC.

The sample holds one count of this clone. This CDR3 is CASIPSRGGDSYGYTF. CDR3 DNA: TGTGCCAGCATCCCCTCGCGGGGGGGGGACTCTTATGGCTACACCTTC. V usage is TRBV7-9 and J usage is TRBJ1-2; the D gene is possibly TRBD1 (5 bases). V shed 7 bases and J shed 5 bases, with 23 bases lying between them. The CDR3 has 16 amino acids. The germline V gene has CDR1 SEHNR and CDR2 FQNEAQ (reference sequence).

This rearrangement joins TRBV19 to TRBJ1-5; TRBD1 is a possible D gene (6 bases). CDR1 and CDR2 from the germline V gene are LNHDA and SQIVND (reference sequence). The CDR3 is made up of 13 amino acids. Trimming pared 4 bases from V and 4 bases from J, leaving 8 bases between. In nucleotides, the CDR3 is TGTGCCAGTAGTACCGGACAGAATCAGCCCCAGCATTTT. Amino acids: CASSTGQNQPQHF.

The chain recombines TRBV6-5 with TRBJ1-1; D is undetermined. The CDR3 runs to 15 residues. The V gene lost 6 bases and the J gene lost 7 bases, with 21 bases spanning the gap. The germline V gene has CDR1 MNHEY and CDR2 SVGAGI. The CDR3 coding sequence is TGTGCCAGCAGAGCAAACACCGGGATGAAGATTGAAGCTTTCTTT. It yields the protein CASRANTGMKIEAFF.

The rearrangement joins TRBV10-3 to TRBJ1-5; 7 positions match TRBD1. From germline, CDR1 is ENHRY and CDR2 SYGVKD. V shed 7 bases, J shed 6 bases, and the junction held 6 bases outside the gene matches. CDR3 length: 13 amino acids. The CDR3 DNA reads as TGTGCCATCACCGACAGGGTTAGTCAGCCCCAGCATTTT. It codes for CAITDRVSQPQHF.

The chain uses TRBV10-3 and TRBJ1-6, with TRBD1 matching over 9 bases. The V segment lost 6 bases and the J segment 3 bases; nucleotides outside the gene matches: 3. Germline V gives CDR1 ENHRY, CDR2 SYGVKD. The CDR3 has 15 amino acids. For the CDR3, the DNA is TGTGCCATCAGAGGGACAGGGATCTATAATTCACCCCTCCACTTT. It yields the protein CAIRGTGIYNSPLHF.